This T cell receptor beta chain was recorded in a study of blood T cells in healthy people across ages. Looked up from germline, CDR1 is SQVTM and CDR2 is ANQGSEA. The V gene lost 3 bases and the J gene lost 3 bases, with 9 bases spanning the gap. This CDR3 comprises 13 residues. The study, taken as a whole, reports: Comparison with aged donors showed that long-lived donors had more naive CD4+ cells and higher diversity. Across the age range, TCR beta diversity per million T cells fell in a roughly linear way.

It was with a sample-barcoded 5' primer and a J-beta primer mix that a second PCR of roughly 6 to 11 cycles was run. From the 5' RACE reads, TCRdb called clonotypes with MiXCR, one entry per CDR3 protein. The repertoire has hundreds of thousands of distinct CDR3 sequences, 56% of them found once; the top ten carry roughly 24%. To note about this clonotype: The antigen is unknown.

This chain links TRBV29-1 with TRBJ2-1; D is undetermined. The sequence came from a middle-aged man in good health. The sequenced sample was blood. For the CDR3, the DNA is TGCAGCGTTGAGGGTGATGGCTACAATGAGCAGTTCTTC. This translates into CSVEGDGYNEQFF.